The TCR beta chain described here comes from a study of cytomegalovirus exposure and HLA in healthy donors. Findings and limits, study-wide: An analysis was carried out later, and it reportedly showed fewer N-insertions in an Asian-associated ancestry cluster than the roughly 700-donor mean. Cytomegalovirus association was assigned to more than 150 TCR beta chains.

Researchers ran the PCR with 60 Vbeta and 13 Jbeta primers. Clones were sequenced by immunoSEQ multiplex PCR, and TCRdb holds only the in-frame ones, with some missing. The sample contains about 160,000 clones, under 90% of which appear only once. As to this clone: The antigen is unknown.

This receptor was obtained from a young man in good health and CMV-seronegative. Sequencing input: PBMCs.

The CDR3 here is CSVPGVGYTF. The CDR3 DNA sequence: TGCAGCGTCCCGGGGGTGGGCTACACCTTC. V gene TRBV29-1 combines with J gene TRBJ1-2; perhaps TRBD1 as D (5 bases). The CDR3 is 10 residues long. Germline CDR1 is SQVTM and CDR2 is ANQGSEA. V gave up 6 bases and J gave up 8 bases, with 10 bases separating them. Full variable domain (outside the CDR3, taken from reference TRBV29-1 and TRBJ1-2): SAVISQKPSRDICQRGTSLTIQCQVDSQVTMMFWYRQQPGQSLTLIATANQGSEATYESGFVIDKFPISRPNLTFSTLTVSNMSPEDSSIYLCSVPGVGYTFGSGTRLTVV.